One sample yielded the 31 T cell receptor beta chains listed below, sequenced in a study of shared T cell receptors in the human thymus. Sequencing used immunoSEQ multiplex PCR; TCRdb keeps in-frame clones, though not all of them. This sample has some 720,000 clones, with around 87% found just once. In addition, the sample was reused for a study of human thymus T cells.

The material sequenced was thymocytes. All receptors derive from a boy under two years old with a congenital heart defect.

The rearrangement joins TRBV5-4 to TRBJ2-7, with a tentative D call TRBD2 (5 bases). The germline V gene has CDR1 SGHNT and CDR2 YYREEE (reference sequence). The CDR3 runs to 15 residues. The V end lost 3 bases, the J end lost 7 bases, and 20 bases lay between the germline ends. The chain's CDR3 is CASSSSGPGFMEQYF. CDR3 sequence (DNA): TGTGCCAGCAGCTCCTCCGGTCCGGGATTTATGGAGCAGTACTTC.

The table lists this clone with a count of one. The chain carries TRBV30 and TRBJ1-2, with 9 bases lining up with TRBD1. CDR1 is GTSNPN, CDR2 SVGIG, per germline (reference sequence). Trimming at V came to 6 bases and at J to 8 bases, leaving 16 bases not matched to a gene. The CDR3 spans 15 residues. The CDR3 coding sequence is TGTGCCTGCTTCTACAGGGGGCAGTCTGAAGAGGGCTACACCTTC. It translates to CACFYRGQSEEGYTF.

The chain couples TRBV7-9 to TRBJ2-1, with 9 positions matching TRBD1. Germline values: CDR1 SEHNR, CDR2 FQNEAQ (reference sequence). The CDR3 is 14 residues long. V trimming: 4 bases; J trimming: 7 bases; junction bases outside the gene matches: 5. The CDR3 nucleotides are TGTGCCAGCAGCTGGGGACAGGGAAAGAATGAGCAGTTCTTC. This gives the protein CASSWGQGKNEQFF. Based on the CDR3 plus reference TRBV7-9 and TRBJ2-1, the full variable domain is DTGVSQNPRHKITKRGQNVTFRCDPISEHNRLYWYRQTLGQGPEFLTYFQNEAQLEKSRLLSDRFSAERPKGSFSTLEIQRTEQGDSAMYLCASSWGQGKNEQFFGPGTRLTVL.

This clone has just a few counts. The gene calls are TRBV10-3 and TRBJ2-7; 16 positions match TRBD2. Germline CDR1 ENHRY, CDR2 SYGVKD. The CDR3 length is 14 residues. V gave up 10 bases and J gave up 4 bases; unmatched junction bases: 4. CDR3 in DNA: TGTGCCACGGGACTAGCGGGAGGGCCTTACGAGCAGTACTTC. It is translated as CATGLAGGPYEQYF.

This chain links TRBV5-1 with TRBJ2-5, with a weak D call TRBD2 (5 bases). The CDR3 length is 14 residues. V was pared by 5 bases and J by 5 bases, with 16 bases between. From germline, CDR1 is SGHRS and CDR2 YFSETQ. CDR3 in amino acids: CASRIRTREETQYF. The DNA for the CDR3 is TGCGCCAGCAGAATTAGAACTAGGGAGGAGACCCAGTACTTC.

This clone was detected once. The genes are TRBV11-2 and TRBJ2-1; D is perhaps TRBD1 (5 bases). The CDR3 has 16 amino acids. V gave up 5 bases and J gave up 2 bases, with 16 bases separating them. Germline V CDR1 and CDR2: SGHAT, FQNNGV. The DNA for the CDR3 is TGTGCCAGCAGCCCAAATAAAGGGGCCACCTACAATGAGCAGTTCTTC. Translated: CASSPNKGATYNEQFF.

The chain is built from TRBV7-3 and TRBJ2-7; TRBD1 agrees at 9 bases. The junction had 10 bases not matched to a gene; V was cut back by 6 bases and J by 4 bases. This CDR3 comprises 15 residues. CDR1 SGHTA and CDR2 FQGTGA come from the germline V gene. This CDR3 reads CASRESGDRVYEQYF. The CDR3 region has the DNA TGTGCCAGCAGGGAGAGTGGGGACAGGGTATACGAGCAGTACTTC.

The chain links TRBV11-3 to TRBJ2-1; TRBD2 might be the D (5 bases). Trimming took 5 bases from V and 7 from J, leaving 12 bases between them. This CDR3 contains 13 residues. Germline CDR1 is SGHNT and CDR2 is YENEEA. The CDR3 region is CASSLQRNNEQFF. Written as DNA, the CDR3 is TGTGCCAGCAGCCTACAGCGGAATAATGAGCAGTTCTTC.

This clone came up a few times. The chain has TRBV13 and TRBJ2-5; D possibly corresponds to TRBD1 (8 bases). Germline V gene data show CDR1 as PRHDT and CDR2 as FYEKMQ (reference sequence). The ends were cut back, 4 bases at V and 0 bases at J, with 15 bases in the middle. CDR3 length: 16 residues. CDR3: CASSYGQGGNQETQYF. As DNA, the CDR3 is TGTGCCAGCAGCTACGGACAGGGAGGGAACCAAGAGACCCAGTACTTC.

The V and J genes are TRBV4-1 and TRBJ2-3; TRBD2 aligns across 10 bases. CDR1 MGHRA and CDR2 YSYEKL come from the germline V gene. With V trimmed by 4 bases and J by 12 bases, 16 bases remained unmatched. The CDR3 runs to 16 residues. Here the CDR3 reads CASSPGGTSDLGTQYF. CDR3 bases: TGCGCCAGCAGCCCAGGGGGGACTAGCGACCTGGGAACTCAGTATTTT.

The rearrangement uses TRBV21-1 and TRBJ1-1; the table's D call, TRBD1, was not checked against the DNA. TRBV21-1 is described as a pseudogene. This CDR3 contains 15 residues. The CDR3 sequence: CASSPAPRLGTEAFF. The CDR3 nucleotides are TGTGCCAGCAGCCCCGCCCCCAGGCTGGGCACTGAAGCTTTCTTT.

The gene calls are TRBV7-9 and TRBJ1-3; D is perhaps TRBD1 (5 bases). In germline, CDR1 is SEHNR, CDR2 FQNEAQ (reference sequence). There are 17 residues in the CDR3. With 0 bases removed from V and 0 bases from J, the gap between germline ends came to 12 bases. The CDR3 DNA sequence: TGTGCCAGCAGCTTAGCCGGTCCAGGGCACTCTGGAAACACCATATATTTT. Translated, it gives CASSLAGPGHSGNTIYF.

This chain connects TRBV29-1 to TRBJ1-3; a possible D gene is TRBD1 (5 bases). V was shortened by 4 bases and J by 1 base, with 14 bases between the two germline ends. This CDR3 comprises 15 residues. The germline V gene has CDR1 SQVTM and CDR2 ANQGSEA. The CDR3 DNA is TGCAGCGTTGCAGGCACAGGACCGTCTGGAAACACCATATATTTT. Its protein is CSVAGTGPSGNTIYF.

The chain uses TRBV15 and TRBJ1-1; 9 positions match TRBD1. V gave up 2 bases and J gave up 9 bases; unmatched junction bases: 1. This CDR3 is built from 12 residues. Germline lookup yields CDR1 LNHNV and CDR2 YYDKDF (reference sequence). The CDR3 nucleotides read TGTGCCACCAGCAGATACAGGGGGCAAGCTTTCTTT. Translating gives CATSRYRGQAFF.

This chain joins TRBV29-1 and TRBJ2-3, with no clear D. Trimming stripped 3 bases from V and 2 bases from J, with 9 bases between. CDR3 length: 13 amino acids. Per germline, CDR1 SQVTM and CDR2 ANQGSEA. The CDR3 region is CSVEGWATDTQYF. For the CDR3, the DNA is TGCAGCGTTGAGGGTTGGGCCACAGATACGCAGTATTTT.

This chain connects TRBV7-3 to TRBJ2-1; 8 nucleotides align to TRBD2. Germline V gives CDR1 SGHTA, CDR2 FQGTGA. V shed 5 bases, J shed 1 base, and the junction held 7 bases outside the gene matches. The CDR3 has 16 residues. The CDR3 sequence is CASSQTSDPSYNEQFF. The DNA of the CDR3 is TGTGCCAGCAGCCAGACTAGCGATCCGTCCTACAATGAGCAGTTCTTC. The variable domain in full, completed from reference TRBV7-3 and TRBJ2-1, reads GAGVSQTPSNKVTEKGKYVELRCDPISGHTALYWYRQSLGQGPEFLIYFQGTGAADDSGLPNDRFFAVRPEGSVSTLKIQRTERGDSAVYLCASSQTSDPSYNEQFFGPGTRLTVL.

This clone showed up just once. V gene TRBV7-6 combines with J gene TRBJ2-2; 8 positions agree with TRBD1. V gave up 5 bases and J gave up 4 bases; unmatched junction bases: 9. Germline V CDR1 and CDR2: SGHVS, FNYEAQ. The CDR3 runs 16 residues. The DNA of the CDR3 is TGTGCCAGCAGCCCTTGCCAGACAGGGGCCACCGGGGAGCTGTTTTTT. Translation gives CASSPCQTGATGELFF.

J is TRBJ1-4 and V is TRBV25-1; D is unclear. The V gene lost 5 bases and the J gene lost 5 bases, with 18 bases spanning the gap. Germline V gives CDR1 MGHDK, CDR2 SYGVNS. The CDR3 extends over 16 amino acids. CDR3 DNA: TGTGCCAGCAGTCAGCCCGGCGGGGTCTGGAATGAAAAACTGTTTTTT. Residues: CASSQPGGVWNEKLFF.

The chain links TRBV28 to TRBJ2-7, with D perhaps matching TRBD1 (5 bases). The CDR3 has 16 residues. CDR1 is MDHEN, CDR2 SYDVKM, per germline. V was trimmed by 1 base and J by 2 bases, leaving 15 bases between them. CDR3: CASSLFPGPPAYEQYF. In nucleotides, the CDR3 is TGTGCCAGCAGTTTATTTCCAGGGCCTCCGGCCTACGAGCAGTACTTC. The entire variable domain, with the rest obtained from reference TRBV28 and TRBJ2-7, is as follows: DVKVTQSSRYLVKRTGEKVFLECVQDMDHENMFWYRQDPGLGLRLIYFSYDVKMKEKGDIPEGYSVSREKKERFSLILESASTNQTSMYLCASSLFPGPPAYEQYFGPGTRLTVT.

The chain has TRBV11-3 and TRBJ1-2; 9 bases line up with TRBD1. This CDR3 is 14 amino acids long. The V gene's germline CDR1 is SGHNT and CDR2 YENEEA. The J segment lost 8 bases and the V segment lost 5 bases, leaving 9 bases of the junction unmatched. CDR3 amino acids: CASSPRDRVGGYTF. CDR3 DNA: TGTGCCAGCAGCCCACGGGACAGGGTTGGAGGCTACACCTTC. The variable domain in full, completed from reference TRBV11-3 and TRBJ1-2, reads EAGVVQSPRYKIIEKKQPVAFWCNPISGHNTLYWYLQNLGQGPELLIRYENEEAVDDSQLPKDRFSAERLKGVDSTLKIQPAELGDSAVYLCASSPRDRVGGYTFGSGTRLTVV.

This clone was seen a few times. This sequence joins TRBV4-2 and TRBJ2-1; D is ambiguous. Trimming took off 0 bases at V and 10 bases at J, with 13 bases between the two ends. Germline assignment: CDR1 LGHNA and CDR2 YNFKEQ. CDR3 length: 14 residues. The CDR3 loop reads CASSQDREVGEQFF. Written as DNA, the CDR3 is TGTGCCAGCAGCCAAGATCGCGAGGTCGGGGAGCAGTTCTTC.

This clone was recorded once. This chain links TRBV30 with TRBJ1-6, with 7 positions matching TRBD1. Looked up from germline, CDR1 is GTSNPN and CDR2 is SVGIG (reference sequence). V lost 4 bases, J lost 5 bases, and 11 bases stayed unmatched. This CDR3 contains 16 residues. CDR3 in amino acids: CAWKVPRQGNNSPLHF. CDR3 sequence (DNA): TGTGCCTGGAAAGTACCCCGACAGGGAAATAATTCACCCCTCCACTTT.

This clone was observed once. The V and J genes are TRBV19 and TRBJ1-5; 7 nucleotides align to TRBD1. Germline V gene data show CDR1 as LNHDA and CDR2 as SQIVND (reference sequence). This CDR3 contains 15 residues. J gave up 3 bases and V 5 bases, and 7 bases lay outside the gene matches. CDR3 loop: CASSSRQGDNQPQHF. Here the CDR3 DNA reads TGTGCCAGTAGTTCACGACAGGGAGACAATCAGCCCCAGCATTTT.

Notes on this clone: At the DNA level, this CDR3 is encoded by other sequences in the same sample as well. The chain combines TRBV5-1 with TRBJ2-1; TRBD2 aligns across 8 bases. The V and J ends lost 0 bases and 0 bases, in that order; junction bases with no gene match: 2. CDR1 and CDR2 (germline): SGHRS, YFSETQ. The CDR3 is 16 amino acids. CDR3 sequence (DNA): TGCGCCAGCAGCTTGGGGAGCGGGAGCTCCTACAATGAGCAGTTCTTC. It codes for CASSLGSGSSYNEQFF.

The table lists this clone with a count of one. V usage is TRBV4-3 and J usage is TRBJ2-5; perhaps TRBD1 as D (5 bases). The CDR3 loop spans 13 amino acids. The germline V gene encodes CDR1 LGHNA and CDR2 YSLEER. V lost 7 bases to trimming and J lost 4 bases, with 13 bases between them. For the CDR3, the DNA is TGCGCCAGCAACCAGGGCCTGGGAGAGACCCAGTACTTC. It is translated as CASNQGLGETQYF.

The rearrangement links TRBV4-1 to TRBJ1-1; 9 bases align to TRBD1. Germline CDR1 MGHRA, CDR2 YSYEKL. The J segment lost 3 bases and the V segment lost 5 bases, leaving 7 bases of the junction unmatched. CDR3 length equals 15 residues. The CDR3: CASSADRGSDTEAFF. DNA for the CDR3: TGCGCCAGCAGCGCCGACAGGGGGTCTGACACTGAAGCTTTCTTT.

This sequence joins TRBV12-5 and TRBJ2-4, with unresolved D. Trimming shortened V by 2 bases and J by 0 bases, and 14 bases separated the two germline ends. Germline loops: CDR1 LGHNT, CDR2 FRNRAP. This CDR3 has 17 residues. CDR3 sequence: CASGLTGGLLAKNIQYF. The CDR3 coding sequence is TGTGCTAGTGGTTTGACCGGCGGCCTCCTAGCCAAAAACATTCAGTACTTC. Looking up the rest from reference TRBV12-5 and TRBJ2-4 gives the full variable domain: DARVTQTPRHKVTEMGQEVTMRCQPILGHNTVFWYRQTMMQGLELLAYFRNRAPLDDSGMPKDRFSAEMPDATLATLKIQPSEPRDSAVYFCASGLTGGLLAKNIQYFGAGTRLSVL.

Here the CDR3 DNA reads TGCGCCAGCAGTCCGAACAGGGCCCAGGATGGGGCCCAGTACTTC. Translation: CASSPNRAQDGAQYF. This rearrangement joins TRBV10-2 to TRBJ2-5; D perhaps matches TRBD1 (6 bases). Germline values: CDR1 WSHSY, CDR2 SAAADI. V shed 5 bases and J shed 9 bases, with 22 bases lying between them. This CDR3 has 15 amino acids.

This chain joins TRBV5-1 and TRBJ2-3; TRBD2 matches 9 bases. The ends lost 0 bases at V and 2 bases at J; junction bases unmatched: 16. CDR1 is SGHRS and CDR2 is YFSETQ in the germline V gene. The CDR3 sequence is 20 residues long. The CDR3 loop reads CASSLALGGRALEYTDTQYF. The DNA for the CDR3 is TGCGCCAGCAGCTTGGCCTTGGGCGGGAGGGCCTTGGAGTACACAGATACGCAGTATTTT.

The CDR3 loop reads CASSQDLRQGACLAPYNEQFF. In DNA form, the CDR3 reads TGTGCCAGCAGCCAAGACCTCCGACAGGGGGCGTGTCTAGCGCCCTACAATGAGCAGTTCTTC. This chain links TRBV4-2 with TRBJ2-1, with 10 bases that match TRBD1. In germline, CDR1 is LGHNA, CDR2 YNFKEQ. The CDR3 length is 21 residues. J was trimmed by 2 bases and V by 0 bases; bases with no gene match: 16.

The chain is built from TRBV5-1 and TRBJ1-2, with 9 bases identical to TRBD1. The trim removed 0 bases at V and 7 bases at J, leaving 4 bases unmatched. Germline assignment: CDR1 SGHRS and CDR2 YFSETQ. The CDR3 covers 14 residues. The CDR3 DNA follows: TGCGCCAGCAGCTTGGGGGACAGGGCGGGTGGCTACACCTTC. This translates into CASSLGDRAGGYTF.